This T cell receptor beta chain was captured by sequencing in a study of T cell responses to AZD1222 COVID-19 vaccine. Trimming at V came to 5 bases and at J to 10 bases, leaving 9 bases not matched to a gene. CDR1 and CDR2 from the germline V gene are MNHEY and SMNVEV (reference sequence). The CDR3 spans 15 residues. Profiling relied on immunoSEQ multiplex PCR, and the TCRdb table lists in-frame clones only, not all of them. The sample has fewer than 150,000 clones, roughly 93% seen once. The starting material was peripheral blood, obtained on day 0 of AZD1222 vaccination. The gene calls are TRBV27 and TRBJ1-6, with 9 bases aligning to TRBD1. The sequence was obtained from an adult in good health. Here the CDR3 reads CASSRRDRDGSPLHF. CDR3 bases: TGTGCCAGCAGTCGCCGGGACAGGGATGGATCACCCCTCCACTTT.